This T cell receptor (beta chain) comes out of a study of cytomegalovirus exposure and HLA in healthy donors. Donors consisted of healthy bone marrow donors. Notes on this clone: The antigen remains undetermined.

Germline CDR1 is MNHEY and CDR2 is SMNVEV (reference sequence). V lost 6 bases, J lost 0 bases, and 15 bases lay in between. The CDR3 runs to 15 residues. General study findings and limits: Some V segments could not be told apart, so they were left out, TRBV6-2 and TRBV6-3 among them. TCR beta V- and J-gene trimming, according to a later analysis, was linked to a missense DCLRE1C variant.

The study ran its PCR with 60 Vbeta and 13 Jbeta primers. The protocol was immunoSEQ multiplex PCR, while the TCRdb copy is restricted to in-frame clones and leaves out a portion. This sample has some 200,000 clones, with 60% to 85% found just once. This receptor was taken from a girl between 5 and 17 years old in good health and CMV-seropositive. The sequenced sample consisted of PBMCs. J is TRBJ2-7 and V is TRBV27; D is perhaps TRBD2 (6 bases). CDR3 DNA sequence: TGTGCCAGCAGCTACGGGGGAACGTACTCCTACGAGCAGTACTTC. Protein product: CASSYGGTYSYEQYF.